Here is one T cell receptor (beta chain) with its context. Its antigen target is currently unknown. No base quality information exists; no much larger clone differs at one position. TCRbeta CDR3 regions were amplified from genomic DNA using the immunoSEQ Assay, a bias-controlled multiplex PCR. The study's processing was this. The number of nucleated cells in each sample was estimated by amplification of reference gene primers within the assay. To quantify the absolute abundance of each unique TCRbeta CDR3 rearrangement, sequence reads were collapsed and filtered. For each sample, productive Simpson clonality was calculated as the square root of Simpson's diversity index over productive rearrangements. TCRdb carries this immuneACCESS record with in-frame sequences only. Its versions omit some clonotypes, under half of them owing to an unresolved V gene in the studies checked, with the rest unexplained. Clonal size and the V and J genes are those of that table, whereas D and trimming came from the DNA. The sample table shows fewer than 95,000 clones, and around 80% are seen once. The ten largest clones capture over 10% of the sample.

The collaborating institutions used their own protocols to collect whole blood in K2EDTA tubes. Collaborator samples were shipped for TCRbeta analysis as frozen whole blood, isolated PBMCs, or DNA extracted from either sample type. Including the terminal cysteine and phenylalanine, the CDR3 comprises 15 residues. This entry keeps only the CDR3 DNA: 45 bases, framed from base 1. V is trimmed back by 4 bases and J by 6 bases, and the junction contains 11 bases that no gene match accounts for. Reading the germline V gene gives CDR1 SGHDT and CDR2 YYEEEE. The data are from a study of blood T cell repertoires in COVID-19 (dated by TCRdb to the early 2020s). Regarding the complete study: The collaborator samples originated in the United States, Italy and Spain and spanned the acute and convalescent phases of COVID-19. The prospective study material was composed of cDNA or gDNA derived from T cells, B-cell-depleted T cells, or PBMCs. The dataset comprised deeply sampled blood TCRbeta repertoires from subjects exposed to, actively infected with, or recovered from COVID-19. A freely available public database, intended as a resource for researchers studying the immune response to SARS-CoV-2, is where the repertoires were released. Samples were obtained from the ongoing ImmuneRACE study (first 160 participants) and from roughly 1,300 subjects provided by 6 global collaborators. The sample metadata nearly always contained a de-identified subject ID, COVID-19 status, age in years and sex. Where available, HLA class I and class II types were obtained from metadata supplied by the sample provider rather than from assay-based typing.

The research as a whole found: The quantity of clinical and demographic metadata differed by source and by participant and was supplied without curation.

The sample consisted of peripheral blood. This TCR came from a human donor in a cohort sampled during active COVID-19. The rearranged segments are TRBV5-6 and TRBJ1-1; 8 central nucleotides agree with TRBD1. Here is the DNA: TGTGCCAGCAGCCCATGGACAGGGATTAAGGCTGAAGCTTTCTTT. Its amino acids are CASSPWTGIKAEAFF.